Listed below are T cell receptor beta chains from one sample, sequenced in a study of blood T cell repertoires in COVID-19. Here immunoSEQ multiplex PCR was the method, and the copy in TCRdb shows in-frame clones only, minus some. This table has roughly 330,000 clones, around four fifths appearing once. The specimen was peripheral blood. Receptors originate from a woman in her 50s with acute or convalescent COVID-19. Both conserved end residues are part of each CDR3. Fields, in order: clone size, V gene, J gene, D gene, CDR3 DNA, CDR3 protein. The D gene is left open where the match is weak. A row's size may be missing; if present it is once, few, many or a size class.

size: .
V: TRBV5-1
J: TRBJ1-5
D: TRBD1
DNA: TGCGCCAGCAGCTTTCAGGGGGATCAGCCCCAGCATTTT
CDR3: CASSFQGDQPQHF

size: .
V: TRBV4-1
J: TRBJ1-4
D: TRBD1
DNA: TGCGCCAGCAGCCATGGACAGGGGGCAACTAATGAAAAACTGTTTTTT
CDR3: CASSHGQGATNEKLFF

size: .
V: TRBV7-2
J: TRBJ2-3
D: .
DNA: TGTGCCAGCAGCTTAGTTTTAGGGGGGGAGACAGATACGCAGTATTTT
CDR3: CASSLVLGGETDTQYF

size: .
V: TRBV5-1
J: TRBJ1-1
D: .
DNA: TGCGCCAGCAGCCTGGACATTTTGAACACTGAAGCTTTCTTT
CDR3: CASSLDILNTEAFF

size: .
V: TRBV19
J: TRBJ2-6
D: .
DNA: TGTGCCAGCGGCGGTGACTCTGGGGCCAACGTCCTGACTTTC
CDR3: CASGGDSGANVLTF

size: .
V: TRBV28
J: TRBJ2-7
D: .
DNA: TGTGCCAGCAGTTGGGCCTTTCTGGCCAGAGACTACGAGCAGTACTTC
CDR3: CASSWAFLARDYEQYF

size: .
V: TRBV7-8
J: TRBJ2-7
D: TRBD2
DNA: TGTGCCAGCAGCTTCGCTAGCGGGAGCGAGCAGTACTTC
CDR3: CASSFASGSEQYF

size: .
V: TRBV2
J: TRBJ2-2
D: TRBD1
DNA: TGTGCCAGCACCCCCGCCCTTGGGACAGGGGGAAGAACCGGGGAGCTGTTTTTT
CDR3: CASTPALGTGGRTGELFF

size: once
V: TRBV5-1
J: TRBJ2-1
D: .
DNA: TGCGCCAGCAGCTCAAGGGACACTAGCTCCTACAATGAGCAGTTCTTC
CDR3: CASSSRDTSSYNEQFF

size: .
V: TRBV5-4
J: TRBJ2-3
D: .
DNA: TGTGCCAGCAGCTGGAGTAGTACCTTCCTAACGCAGTATTTT
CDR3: CASSWSSTFLTQYF

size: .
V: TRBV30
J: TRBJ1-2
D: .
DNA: TGTGCCTGGATCCCTCAACCGGGAGTAGGCTACACCTTC
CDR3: CAWIPQPGVGYTF

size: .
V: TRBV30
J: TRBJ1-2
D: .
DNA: TGTGCCTGGAGTGTCGCCCTCTCCGGGGGTGGCTACACCTTC
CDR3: CAWSVALSGGGYTF

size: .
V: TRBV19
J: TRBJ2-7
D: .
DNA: TGTGCCAGTAAAGGAGCAGGGGCCTACGAGCAGTACTTC
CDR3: CASKGAGAYEQYF

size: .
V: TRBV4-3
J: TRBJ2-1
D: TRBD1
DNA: TGCGCCAGCAGCCAAGTCGGACAGGGGGCGATGAATGAGCAGTTCTTC
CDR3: CASSQVGQGAMNEQFF

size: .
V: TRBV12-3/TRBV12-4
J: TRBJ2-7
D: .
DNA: TGTGCCAGCAGTTTAGCTCCCCTCTACGAGCAGTACTTC
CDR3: CASSLAPLYEQYF

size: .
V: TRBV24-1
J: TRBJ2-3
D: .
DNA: TGTGCCACCAGTGACCTAACCGGTAGAGACACAGATACGCAGTATTTT
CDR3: CATSDLTGRDTDTQYF

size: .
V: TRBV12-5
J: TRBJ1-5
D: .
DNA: TGTGCTAGTGGTTCGAGGCAAACGGGACACCATTTCCATTTT
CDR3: CASGSRQTGHHFHF

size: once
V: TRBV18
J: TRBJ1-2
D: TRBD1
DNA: TGTGCCAGCTCCCTCCAAACAGGGGGCGGTAGGGACTATGGCTACACCTTC
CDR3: CASSLQTGGGRDYGYTF

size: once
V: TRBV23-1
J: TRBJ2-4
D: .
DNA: TGCGCCAGCAGTCAACCTCAGGTAGCCAAAAACATTCAGTACTTC
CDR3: CASSQPQVAKNIQYF

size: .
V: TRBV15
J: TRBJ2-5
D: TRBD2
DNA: TGTGCCACCAGCAGAGAAGCTAGCGGGGGCGAGACCCAGTACTTC
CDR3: CATSREASGGETQYF

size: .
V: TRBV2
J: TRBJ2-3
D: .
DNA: TGTGCCAGCAGTGAGAGGAGAAGGTCTAGCACAGATACGCAGTATTTT
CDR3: CASSERRRSSTDTQYF

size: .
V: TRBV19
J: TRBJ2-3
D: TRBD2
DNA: TGTGCCAGTAGTATAGGCGGGACTAGGACAGATACGCAGTATTTT
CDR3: CASSIGGTRTDTQYF

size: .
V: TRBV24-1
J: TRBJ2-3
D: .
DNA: TGTGCCACCAGTCCCGGGGCGCGGGACCCCACAGATACGCAGTATTTT
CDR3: CATSPGARDPTDTQYF

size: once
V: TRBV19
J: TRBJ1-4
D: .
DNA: TGTGCCAGTAGTATTGACCCCCCGGGAAGGAGGGAAAAACTGTTTTTT
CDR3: CASSIDPPGRREKLFF

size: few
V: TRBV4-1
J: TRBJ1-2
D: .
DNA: TGCGCCAGCAGCTCCAGGGTCCCTGGCTATGGCTACACCTTC
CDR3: CASSSRVPGYGYTF

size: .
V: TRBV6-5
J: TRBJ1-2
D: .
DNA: TGTGCCAGCAGCCCGGGAGGGGTCGGTGGCTACACCTTC
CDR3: CASSPGGVGGYTF

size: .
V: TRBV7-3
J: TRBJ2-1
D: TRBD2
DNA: TGTGCCAGCAGCATCACCGCAGGCGGGAGGAGCTCCTACAATGAGCAGTTCTTC
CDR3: CASSITAGGRSSYNEQFF

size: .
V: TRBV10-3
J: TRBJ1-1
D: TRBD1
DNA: TGTGCCATCAGTGTTGACAGGGGCTCAACTGAAGCTTTCTTT
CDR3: CAISVDRGSTEAFF

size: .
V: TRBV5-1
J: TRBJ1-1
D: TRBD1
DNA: TGCGCCAGCAGCTTGAGGACAGGGGGAATGAACACTGAAGCTTTCTTT
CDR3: CASSLRTGGMNTEAFF

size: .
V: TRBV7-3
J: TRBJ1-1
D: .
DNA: TGTGCCAGCAGCCTCGGACCGGGAAACACTGAAGCTTTCTTT
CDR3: CASSLGPGNTEAFF

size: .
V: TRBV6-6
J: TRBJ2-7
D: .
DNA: TGTGCCAGCAGTCTCAGGGCGCGCGGGGACGAGCAGTACTTC
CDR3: CASSLRARGDEQYF

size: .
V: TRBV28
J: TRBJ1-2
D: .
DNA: TGTGCCAGCAGCCTAGACTATGGCTACACCTTC
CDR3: CASSLDYGYTF

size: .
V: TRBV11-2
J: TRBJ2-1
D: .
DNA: TGTGCCAGCAGCTTAGCCGGGGACTACAATGAGCAGTTCTTC
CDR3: CASSLAGDYNEQFF

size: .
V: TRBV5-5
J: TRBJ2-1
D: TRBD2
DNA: TGTGCCAGCAGCCCGGGACTAGCGGGAGTTCCGGCCGGCAATGAGCAGTTCTTC
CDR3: CASSPGLAGVPAGNEQFF

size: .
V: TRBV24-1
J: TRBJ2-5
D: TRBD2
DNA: TGTGCCACCAGTGGCTCTACTAGCGGGAGGCAAGAGACCCAGTACTTC
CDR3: CATSGSTSGRQETQYF

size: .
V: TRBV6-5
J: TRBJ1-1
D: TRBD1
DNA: TGTGCCAGCAGTTCCTGGACAGGGTCGAACACTGAAGCTTTCTTT
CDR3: CASSSWTGSNTEAFF

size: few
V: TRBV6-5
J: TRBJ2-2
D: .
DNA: TGTGCCAGCAAGACAGGTTCGACCGGGGAGCTGTTTTTT
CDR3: CASKTGSTGELFF

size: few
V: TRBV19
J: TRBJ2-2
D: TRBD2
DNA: TGTGCCAGTAGTGTTAGAGGGAGGGTAATGAACACCGGGGAGCTGTTTTTT
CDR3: CASSVRGRVMNTGELFF

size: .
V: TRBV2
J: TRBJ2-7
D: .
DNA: TGTGCCAGCAGTGGTGGGGCGGACTCCTACGAGCAGTACTTC
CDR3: CASSGGADSYEQYF

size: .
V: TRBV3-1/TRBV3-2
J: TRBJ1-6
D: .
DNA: TGTGCCAGCAGCCAGGCCAGGGCAGAATCACCCCTCCACTTT
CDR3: CASSQARAESPLHF

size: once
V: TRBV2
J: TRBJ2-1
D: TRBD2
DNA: TGTGCCAGCAGGGCTAGCGGGGGTTGGCAGTTCTTC
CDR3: CASRASGGWQFF

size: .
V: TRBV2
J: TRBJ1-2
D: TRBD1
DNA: TGTGCCAGCTTCGGGACAGCGGAGTTCTATGGCTACACCTTC
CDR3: CASFGTAEFYGYTF

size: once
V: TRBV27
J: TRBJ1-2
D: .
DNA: TGTGCCAGCAGTTTATACAGGGCAGGCTACACCTTC
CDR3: CASSLYRAGYTF

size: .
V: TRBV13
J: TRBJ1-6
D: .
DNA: TGTGCCAGCAGCTTAGAACAGAATAATTCACCCCTCCACTTT
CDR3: CASSLEQNNSPLHF

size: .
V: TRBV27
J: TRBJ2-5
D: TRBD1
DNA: TGTGCCAGCATTCGTCCCCGGGACAGAGAGCAAGAGACCCAGTACTTC
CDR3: CASIRPRDREQETQYF

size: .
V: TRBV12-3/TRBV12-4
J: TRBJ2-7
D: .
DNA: TGTGCCAGCAGACTCAGTAGCGGCGAGCAGTACTTC
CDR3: CASRLSSGEQYF

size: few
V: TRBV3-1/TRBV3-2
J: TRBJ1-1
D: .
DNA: TGTGCCAGCAGCCGTAACCCGGGGGACACTGAAGCTTTCTTT
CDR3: CASSRNPGDTEAFF

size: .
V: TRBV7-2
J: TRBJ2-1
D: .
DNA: TGTGCCAGCAGCTCGTCACTAGTTATGGCTGAGCAGTTCTTC
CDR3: CASSSSLVMAEQFF

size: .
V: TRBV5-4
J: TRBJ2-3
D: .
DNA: TGTGCCAGCAGCTTGGCGGCAGATACGCAGTATTTT
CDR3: CASSLAADTQYF

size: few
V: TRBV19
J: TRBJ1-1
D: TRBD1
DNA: TGTGCCAGTAGAGGACCGGGACAGGGGGCTAGGAGCACTGAAGCTTTCTTT
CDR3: CASRGPGQGARSTEAFF

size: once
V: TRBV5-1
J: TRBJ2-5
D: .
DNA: TGCGCCAGCAGCCGACAGGTCCAAGAGACCCAGTACTTC
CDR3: CASSRQVQETQYF

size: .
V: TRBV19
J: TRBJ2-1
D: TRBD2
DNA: TGTGCCAGTAGTACCCCCGGGACTAGCGGGGGGGGAAGCTCCTACAATGAGCAGTTCTTC
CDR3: CASSTPGTSGGGSSYNEQFF

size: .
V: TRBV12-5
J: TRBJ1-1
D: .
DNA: TGTGCTAGTGGTCCGAGCCCCGGGGGGAGGGCTTTCTTT
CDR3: CASGPSPGGRAFF

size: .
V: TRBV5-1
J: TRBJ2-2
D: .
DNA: TGCGCCAGCAGCTTGGTCAGCACCGGGGAGCTGTTTTTT
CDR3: CASSLVSTGELFF